This entry lists 20 T cell receptor beta chains sequenced from one sample in a study of blood T cell repertoires in COVID-19. The method was immunoSEQ multiplex PCR; TCRdb's version includes in-frame clones alone and lacks a portion of them. In the table there are 150,000 to 200,000 clones, over 75% of which are singletons. The source material was peripheral blood. These receptors were obtained from a man between 60 and 75 years old with active or convalescent COVID-19.

The chain links TRBV19 to TRBJ1-2, with 7 bases matching TRBD1. The CDR3 consists of 15 residues. Germline CDR1 is LNHDA and CDR2 is SQIVND (reference sequence). The trim removed 5 bases at V and 2 bases at J, leaving 8 bases unmatched. The DNA of the CDR3 is TGTGCCAGTAGTCTACGGCAGGGGGACAACTATGGCTACACCTTC. Residues: CASSLRQGDNYGYTF.

J is TRBJ1-1 and V is TRBV5-1, with 8 bases aligning to TRBD1. The CDR3 contains 14 residues. Germline assignment: CDR1 SGHRS and CDR2 YFSETQ. With 4 bases clipped from V and 8 bases from J, the junction kept 10 bases outside the gene matches. CDR3 in amino acids: CASSGGQEHSEAFF. DNA of the CDR3: TGCGCCAGCAGCGGGGGACAGGAACACTCGGAAGCTTTCTTT.

The rearrangement uses TRBV5-6 and TRBJ2-1; D may be TRBD1 (5 bases). Looked up from germline, CDR1 is SGHDT and CDR2 is YYEEEE. The CDR3 spans 16 residues. V shed 4 bases and J shed 3 bases, with 17 bases lying between them. Here the CDR3 DNA reads TGTGCCAGCAGCCGCAGGGCGGAGAAGGGCTACAATGAGCAGTTCTTC. It encodes CASSRRAEKGYNEQFF. Full variable domain (missing parts from reference TRBV5-6 and TRBJ2-1): DAGVTQSPTHLIKTRGQQVTLRCSPKSGHDTVSWYQQALGQGPQFIFQYYEEEERQRGNFPDRFSGHQFPNYSSELNVNALLLGDSALYLCASSRRAEKGYNEQFFGPGTRLTVL.

The chain is built from TRBV7-9 and TRBJ2-7; tentative D call: TRBD1 (6 bases). Germline V gene lookup returns CDR1 SEHNR and CDR2 FQNEAQ (reference sequence). Trimming removed 5 bases from V and 3 bases from J, with 11 bases in between. This CDR3 region has 13 residues. Written as DNA, the CDR3 is TGTGCCAGCAGCCCCGGGACAATCTACGAGCAGTACTTC. It encodes CASSPGTIYEQYF.

The rearrangement links TRBV7-6 to TRBJ2-3, with 13 positions matching TRBD2. J was trimmed by 4 bases and V by 4 bases; bases with no gene match: 5. The CDR3 has 16 amino acids. Germline CDR1 and CDR2: SGHVS and FNYEAQ. CDR3 loop: CASSSRTSGGADTQYF. CDR3 in DNA: TGTGCCAGCAGCTCAAGGACTAGCGGGGGCGCAGATACGCAGTATTTT.

The chain recombines TRBV18 with TRBJ1-5; 10 nucleotides agree with TRBD1. The CDR3 sequence is 15 residues long. V was clipped by 5 bases and J by 2 bases; unmatched bases: 3. Germline lookup yields CDR1 KGHSH and CDR2 LQKENI. The chain's CDR3 is CASSTGTGGNQPQHF. The CDR3 nucleotides read TGTGCCAGCTCAACCGGGACAGGGGGCAATCAGCCCCAGCATTTT. The entire variable domain, with the rest obtained from reference TRBV18 and TRBJ1-5, is as follows: NAGVMQNPRHLVRRRGQEARLRCSPMKGHSHVYWYRQLPEEGLKFMVYLQKENIIDESGMPKERFSAEFPKEGPSILRIQQVVRGDSAAYFCASSTGTGGNQPQHFGDGTRLSIL.

The rearrangement uses TRBV25-1 and TRBJ2-7, with 8 bases matching TRBD1. Germline lookup yields CDR1 MGHDK and CDR2 SYGVNS. The CDR3 is 14 residues long. V gave up 3 bases and J gave up 1 base; unmatched junction bases: 2. The CDR3 loop reads CASSDGTGSYEQYF. In nucleotides, the CDR3 is TGTGCCAGCAGTGACGGGACAGGATCCTACGAGCAGTACTTC.

The chain recombines TRBV3-1 (or the pseudogene TRBV3-2) with TRBJ1-5, with a weak D call TRBD1 (5 bases). This CDR3 contains 14 residues. The V gene's germline CDR1 is LGHDT and CDR2 YNNKEL (reference sequence). With 0 bases removed from V and 6 bases from J, the gap between germline ends came to 9 bases. In DNA, the CDR3 is TGTGCCAGCAGCCAAGACAGGGAGGGTCAGCCCCAGCATTTT. Amino acid sequence: CASSQDREGQPQHF.

This clone has a single count. The rearrangement links TRBV3-1 (or the pseudogene TRBV3-2) to TRBJ1-2; D is possibly TRBD1 (5 bases). V lost 3 bases, J lost 7 bases, and 24 bases lay in between. Looked up from germline, CDR1 is LGHDT and CDR2 is YNNKEL (reference sequence). This CDR3 has 17 residues. The CDR3 is CASSQLRADRLGGGYTF. DNA for the CDR3: TGTGCCAGCAGCCAGCTCCGGGCCGATCGCCTCGGGGGTGGCTACACCTTC.

V and J are TRBV4-1 and TRBJ2-2; 9 positions match TRBD1. The CDR3 loop spans 18 amino acids. Unmatched junction bases numbered 10, after V lost 1 base and J lost 4 bases. Germline-derived CDR1 and CDR2 are MGHRA and YSYEKL. The CDR3 here is CASSQAPPGQGGTGELFF. CDR3 nucleotide sequence: TGCGCCAGCAGCCAAGCGCCGCCGGGACAGGGAGGCACCGGGGAGCTGTTTTTT.

This chain links TRBV9 with TRBJ2-3; D is possibly TRBD2 (6 bases). Looked up from germline, CDR1 is SGDLS and CDR2 is YYNGEE. Trimming took off 1 base at V and 0 bases at J, with 6 bases between the two ends. CDR3 length: 14 amino acids. The CDR3 reads CASSVRGSTDTQYF. The CDR3 DNA reads as TGTGCCAGCAGCGTACGGGGGAGCACAGATACGCAGTATTTT.

The chain carries TRBV5-1 and TRBJ1-2, with 9 positions matching TRBD1. V gave up 4 bases and J gave up 5 bases; unmatched junction bases: 12. Germline CDR1 reads SGHRS; CDR2 reads YFSETQ. CDR3 length: 16 residues. The CDR3 DNA sequence: TGCGCCAGCAGCCCGGGTATCACAGGGGGCGTATATGGCTACACCTTC. Translation gives CASSPGITGGVYGYTF.

This clone was observed a few times. The gene calls are TRBV5-4 and TRBJ1-2; TRBD1 matches at 9 bases. Unmatched junction bases numbered 12, after V lost 4 bases and J lost 8 bases. This CDR3 comprises 15 residues. Germline CDR1 SGHNT, CDR2 YYREEE (reference sequence). CDR3 coding DNA: TGTGCCAGCAGCCAATCCGGGACAGGGTCTAGGGGCTACACCTTC. The encoded protein is CASSQSGTGSRGYTF. Looking up the rest from reference TRBV5-4 and TRBJ1-2 gives the full variable domain: ETGVTQSPTHLIKTRGQQVTLRCSSQSGHNTVSWYQQALGQGPQFIFQYYREEENGRGNFPPRFSGLQFPNYSSELNVNALELDDSALYLCASSQSGTGSRGYTFGSGTRLTVV.

J is TRBJ1-5 and V is TRBV11-2, with D hard to call. From germline, CDR1 is SGHAT and CDR2 FQNNGV. Trimming left V 1 base short and J 3 bases short, with 7 bases between. This CDR3 has 14 residues. Here the CDR3 reads CASSLARFNQPQHF. CDR3 DNA sequence: TGTGCCAGCAGCTTAGCCAGGTTCAATCAGCCCCAGCATTTT.

V is TRBV28 and J is TRBJ2-7; D is possibly TRBD1 (6 bases). Germline V CDR1 and CDR2: MDHEN, SYDVKM. Trimming cost V 11 bases and J 0 bases, with 17 bases left between them. The CDR3 runs to 14 residues. As DNA, the CDR3 is TGTGCCGGTTCGCGCCGGGACATCTCCTACGAGCAGTACTTC. It encodes CAGSRRDISYEQYF.

The chain couples TRBV6-5 to TRBJ2-3; D possibly corresponds to TRBD1 (5 bases). Trimming cost V 7 bases and J 0 bases, with 11 bases left between them. The CDR3 extends over 14 amino acids. Germline CDR1 and CDR2: MNHEY and SVGAGI. CDR3 loop: CASNLDTSTDTQYF. The CDR3 coding sequence is TGTGCCAGCAACCTGGACACTAGCACAGATACGCAGTATTTT.

The chain carries TRBV6-6 and TRBJ2-1, with D possibly matching TRBD1 (5 bases). Germline CDR1 and CDR2: MNHNY and SVGAGI (reference sequence). The CDR3 totals 17 residues. Between the trimmed V and J ends, which lost 5 bases and 0 bases, there was a span of 17 bases. The CDR3 bases are TGTGCCAGCAGTCAGATACGACAGCAGAGCTCCTACAATGAGCAGTTCTTC. It specifies CASSQIRQQSSYNEQFF.

V is TRBV5-1 and J is TRBJ1-1; 8 positions match TRBD1. With 3 bases clipped from V and 3 bases from J, the junction kept 4 bases outside the gene matches. The germline CDR1 and CDR2 sequences are SGHRS and YFSETQ. The CDR3 has 14 residues. CDR3 region: CASSSTGEYTEAFF. The CDR3 nucleotides are TGCGCCAGCAGCTCGACAGGGGAATACACTGAAGCTTTCTTT.

This chain links TRBV4-2 with TRBJ2-1, with TRBD2 identical over 8 bases. J gave up 2 bases and V 1 base, and 4 bases lay outside the gene matches. Germline CDR1 LGHNA, CDR2 YNFKEQ. The CDR3 covers 16 residues. CDR3 amino acids: CASSQVTGGAYNEQFF. CDR3 in DNA: TGTGCCAGCAGCCAAGTAACGGGGGGGGCCTACAATGAGCAGTTCTTC.

CDR3 in amino acids: CASGLGGSYEQYF. CDR3 sequence (DNA): TGTGCCAGTGGGTTGGGGGGATCCTACGAGCAGTACTTC. The chain links TRBV19 to TRBJ2-7; TRBD2 is a possible D gene (6 bases). The V end was cut by 8 bases, the J end by 1 base, with 12 bases between. The length of the CDR3 is 13 residues. Germline lookup yields CDR1 LNHDA and CDR2 SQIVND (reference sequence).